The sequence of this T cell receptor (beta chain) was determined in a study of spatial heterogeneity in lung cancer. General study results and limits: Expanded tumor TCRs that were ubiquitous appeared in blood more at resection than follow-up.

This clonotype was counted at least ten times. The antigen is not known. Time point meaning: sample taken at primary tumor resection. Samples came from 70 to 80 TRACERx patients with untreated early-stage lung cancer. Unique molecular identifiers tagged every individual TCR cDNA molecule. From the 5' RACE reads, TCRdb called clonotypes with MiXCR, one entry per CDR3 protein. The sample consists of fewer than 25,000 distinct CDR3 sequences, 3.3% of them appearing once. Deletions cut 7 bases from V and 2 bases from J, with 21 bases between. The CDR3 loop spans 16 amino acids. Germline CDR1 SEHNR, CDR2 FQNEAQ (reference sequence).

The input for sequencing was PBMCs, taken at surgery. The origin of this receptor is a female donor with early-stage non-small cell lung cancer. The chain recombines TRBV7-9 with TRBJ2-7, with D tentatively TRBD2 (5 bases). The DNA of the CDR3 is TGTGCCAGCACCCTAATGGCCGCAGGACTTGCCTACGAGCAGTACTTC. Protein: CASTLMAAGLAYEQYF.